Sequencing of this TCR beta chain was carried out in a study of cytomegalovirus exposure and HLA in healthy donors. Vbeta (60) and Jbeta (13) primers were used in the PCR. Libraries were prepared by immunoSEQ multiplex PCR; TCRdb keeps only in-frame clonotypes and omits some of them. This sample has about 160,000 clones, with roughly 76% found just once. The sequenced material came from PBMCs. This clonotype originated in a woman aged 45-59 years in good health and CMV-seronegative.

The CDR3 loop is CASSQAGETQYF. The CDR3 DNA follows: TGCGCCAGCAGCCAGGCGGGGGAGACCCAGTACTTC. V is TRBV4-1 and J is TRBJ2-5, with a tentative D call TRBD2 (6 bases). The V gene lost 3 bases and the J gene lost 5 bases, with 7 bases spanning the gap. Per the germline V gene, CDR1 is MGHRA and CDR2 is YSYEKL. The CDR3 is made up of 12 amino acids.